This is a list of T cell receptor beta chains from one sample in a study of cytotoxic CD8 clonotypes in ibrutinib-treated CLL. Measured with immunoSEQ multiplex PCR; TCRdb has only the in-frame clones, and not every one. The sample has about 250,000 clones, 70% seen once. This specimen was PBMCs, taken after 24 months of ibrutinib treatment. The source is a human donor with chronic lymphocytic leukemia. Both conserved end residues are part of each CDR3. The order of the fields is D gene, J gene, V gene, CDR3 length, clone size, CDR3 protein, CDR3 DNA. The D gene is left open where the match is weak. Clone sizes are given selectively: once, few, many, or a class where the clone is expanded.

.	TRBJ2-7	TRBV15	14	.	CATSIRVSSYEQYF	TGTGCCACGAGCATACGGGTGAGCTCCTACGAGCAGTACTTC
.	TRBJ2-3	TRBV4-3	15	.	CASSLQGRVEDTQYF	TGCGCCAGCAGCCTTCAAGGACGGGTGGAAGATACGCAGTATTTT
.	TRBJ1-5	TRBV18	14	.	CASSPPGTNQPQHF	TGTGCCAGCTCACCACCGGGGACCAATCAGCCCCAGCATTTT
.	TRBJ1-1	TRBV7-8	14	.	CASSFRGINTEAFF	TGTGCCAGCAGCTTCCGGGGGATCAACACTGAAGCTTTCTTT
.	TRBJ2-7	TRBV27	15	.	CASSSATDPPYEQYF	TGTGCCAGCAGTTCCGCGACAGACCCCCCCTACGAGCAGTACTTC
.	TRBJ2-6	TRBV9	15	.	CASTGTSSGANVLTF	TGTGCCAGTACCGGGACTTCCTCTGGGGCCAACGTCCTGACTTTC
.	TRBJ2-3	TRBV19	16	.	CASNLQGHLSWDTQYF	TGTGCCAGTAACCTGCAAGGACACCTGTCATGGGATACGCAGTATTTT
.	TRBJ1-2	TRBV4-3	16	.	CASSPTFAGINYGYTF	TGCGCCAGCAGCCCAACTTTTGCAGGGATTAACTATGGCTACACCTTC
.	TRBJ2-5	TRBV4-3	15	.	CASSLGVGREETQYF	TGCGCCAGCAGTCTTGGCGTAGGGCGTGAAGAGACCCAGTACTTC
.	TRBJ1-2	TRBV5-1	15	.	CASSTTPGQIYGYTF	TGCGCCAGCAGCACAACCCCGGGACAAATCTATGGCTACACCTTC
.	TRBJ1-2	TRBV28	14	once	CASSAIGRNYGYTF	TGTGCCAGCAGTGCAATAGGGAGGAACTATGGCTACACCTTC
.	TRBJ2-7	TRBV19	13	.	CASSTSPGFEQYF	TGTGCCAGTAGTACATCCCCAGGGTTCGAGCAGTACTTC
.	TRBJ2-1	TRBV28	15	.	CASSPMAGPITGQFF	TGTGCCAGCAGCCCAATGGCAGGACCGATAACAGGGCAGTTCTTC
.	TRBJ1-2	TRBV5-6	14	.	CASSLGATGYGYTF	TGTGCCAGCAGCTTGGGGGCCACAGGGTACGGCTACACCTTC
.	TRBJ1-1	TRBV7-3	14	.	CASSLAQGNTEAFF	TGTGCCAGCAGCTTAGCCCAGGGTAACACTGAAGCTTTCTTT